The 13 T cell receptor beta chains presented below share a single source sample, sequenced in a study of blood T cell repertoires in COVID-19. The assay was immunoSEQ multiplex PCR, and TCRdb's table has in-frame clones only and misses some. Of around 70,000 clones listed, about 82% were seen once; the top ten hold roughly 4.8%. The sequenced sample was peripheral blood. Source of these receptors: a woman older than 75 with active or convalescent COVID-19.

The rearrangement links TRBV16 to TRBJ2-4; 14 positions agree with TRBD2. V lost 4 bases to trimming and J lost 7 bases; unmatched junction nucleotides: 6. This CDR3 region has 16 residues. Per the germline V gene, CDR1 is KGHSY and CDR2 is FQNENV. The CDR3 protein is CASSPETSGRANIQYF. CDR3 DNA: TGTGCCAGCAGCCCGGAGACTAGCGGGAGGGCCAACATTCAGTACTTC.

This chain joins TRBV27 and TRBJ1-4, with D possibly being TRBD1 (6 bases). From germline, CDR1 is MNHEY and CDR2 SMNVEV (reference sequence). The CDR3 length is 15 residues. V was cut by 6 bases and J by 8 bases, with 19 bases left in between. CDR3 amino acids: CASSSNRVQREKLFF. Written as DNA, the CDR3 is TGTGCCAGCAGCTCAAACAGGGTGCAGCGGGAAAAACTGTTTTTT. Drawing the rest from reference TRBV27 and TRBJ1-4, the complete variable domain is EAQVTQNPRYLITVTGKKLTVTCSQNMNHEYMSWYRQDPGLGLRQIYYSMNVEVTDKGDVPEGYKVSRKEKRNFPLILESPSPNQTSLYFCASSSNRVQREKLFFGSGTQLSVL.

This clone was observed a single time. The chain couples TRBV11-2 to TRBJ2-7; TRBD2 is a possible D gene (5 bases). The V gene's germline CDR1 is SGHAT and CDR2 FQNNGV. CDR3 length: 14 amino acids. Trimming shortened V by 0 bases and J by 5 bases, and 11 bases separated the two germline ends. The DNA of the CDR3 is TGTGCCAGCAGCTTAGACGCGGGTACTAACGAGCAGTACTTC. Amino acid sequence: CASSLDAGTNEQYF.

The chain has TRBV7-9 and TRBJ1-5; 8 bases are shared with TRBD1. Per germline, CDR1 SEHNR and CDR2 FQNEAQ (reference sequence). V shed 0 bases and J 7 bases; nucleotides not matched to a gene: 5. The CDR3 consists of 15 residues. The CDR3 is CASSLAGTGGQPQHF. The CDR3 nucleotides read TGTGCCAGCAGCTTAGCAGGGACAGGCGGCCAGCCCCAGCATTTT.

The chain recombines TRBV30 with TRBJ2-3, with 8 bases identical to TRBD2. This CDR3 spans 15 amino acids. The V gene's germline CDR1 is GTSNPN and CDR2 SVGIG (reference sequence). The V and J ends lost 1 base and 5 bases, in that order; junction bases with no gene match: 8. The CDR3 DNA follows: TGTGCCTGGAGTGGTAGCGGGGTCCGAGGAGATACGCAGTATTTT. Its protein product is CAWSGSGVRGDTQYF.

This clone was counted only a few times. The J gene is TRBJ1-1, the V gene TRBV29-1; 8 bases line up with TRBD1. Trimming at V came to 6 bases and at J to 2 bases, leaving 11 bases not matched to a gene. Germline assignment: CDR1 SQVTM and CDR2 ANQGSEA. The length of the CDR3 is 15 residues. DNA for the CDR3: TGCAGCGTCTCTACCGGGACAGGAGTTAACACTGAAGCTTTCTTT. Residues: CSVSTGTGVNTEAFF.

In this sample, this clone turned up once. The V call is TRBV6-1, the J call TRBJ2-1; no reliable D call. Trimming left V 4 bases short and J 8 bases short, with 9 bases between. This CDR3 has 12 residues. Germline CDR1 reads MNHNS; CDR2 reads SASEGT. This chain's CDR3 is CASSGASDEQFF. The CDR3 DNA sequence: TGTGCCAGCAGTGGGGCTTCTGATGAGCAGTTCTTC.

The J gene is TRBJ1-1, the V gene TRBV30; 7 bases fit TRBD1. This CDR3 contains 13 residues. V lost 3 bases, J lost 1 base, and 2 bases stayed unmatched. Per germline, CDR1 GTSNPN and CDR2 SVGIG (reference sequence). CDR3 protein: CAWRGQTNTEAFF. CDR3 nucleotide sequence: TGTGCCTGGAGGGGACAGACGAACACTGAAGCTTTCTTT.

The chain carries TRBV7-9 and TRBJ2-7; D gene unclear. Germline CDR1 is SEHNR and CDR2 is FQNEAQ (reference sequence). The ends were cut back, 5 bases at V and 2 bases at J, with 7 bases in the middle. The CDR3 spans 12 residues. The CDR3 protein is CASSPTAYEQYF. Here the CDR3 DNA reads TGTGCCAGCAGCCCAACGGCCTACGAGCAGTACTTC.

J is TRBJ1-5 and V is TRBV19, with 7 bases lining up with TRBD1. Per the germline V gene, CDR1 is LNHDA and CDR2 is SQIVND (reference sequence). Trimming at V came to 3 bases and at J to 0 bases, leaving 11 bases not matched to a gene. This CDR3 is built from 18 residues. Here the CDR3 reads CASSIVAGQKNSNQPQHF. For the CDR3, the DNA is TGTGCCAGTAGTATTGTTGCGGGACAGAAGAATAGCAATCAGCCCCAGCATTTT.

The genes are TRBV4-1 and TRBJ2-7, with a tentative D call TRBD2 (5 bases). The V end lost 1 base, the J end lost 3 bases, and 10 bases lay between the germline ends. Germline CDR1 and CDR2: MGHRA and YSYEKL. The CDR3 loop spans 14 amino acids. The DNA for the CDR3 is TGCGCCAGCAGCCAAGGTCCGGGGATCTACGAGCAGTACTTC. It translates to CASSQGPGIYEQYF.

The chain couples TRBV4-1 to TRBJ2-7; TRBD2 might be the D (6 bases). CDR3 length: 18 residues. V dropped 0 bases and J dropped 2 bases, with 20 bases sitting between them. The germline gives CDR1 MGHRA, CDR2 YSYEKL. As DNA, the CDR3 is TGCGCCAGCAGCCAAGAAAATGGATATGGCGGGGAAACCTACGAGCAGTACTTC. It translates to CASSQENGYGGETYEQYF.

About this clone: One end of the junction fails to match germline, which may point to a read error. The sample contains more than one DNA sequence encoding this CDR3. The CDR3 spells CPTTRAGGGVDTGELFF. In DNA, the CDR3 is TGCCCCACCACCAGGGCCGGGGGGGGCGTGGACACCGGGGAGCTGTTTTTT. The genes are TRBV2 and TRBJ2-2, with 8 bases identical to TRBD2. The CDR3 covers 17 residues. CDR1 and CDR2 from the germline V gene are SNHLY and FYNNEI.